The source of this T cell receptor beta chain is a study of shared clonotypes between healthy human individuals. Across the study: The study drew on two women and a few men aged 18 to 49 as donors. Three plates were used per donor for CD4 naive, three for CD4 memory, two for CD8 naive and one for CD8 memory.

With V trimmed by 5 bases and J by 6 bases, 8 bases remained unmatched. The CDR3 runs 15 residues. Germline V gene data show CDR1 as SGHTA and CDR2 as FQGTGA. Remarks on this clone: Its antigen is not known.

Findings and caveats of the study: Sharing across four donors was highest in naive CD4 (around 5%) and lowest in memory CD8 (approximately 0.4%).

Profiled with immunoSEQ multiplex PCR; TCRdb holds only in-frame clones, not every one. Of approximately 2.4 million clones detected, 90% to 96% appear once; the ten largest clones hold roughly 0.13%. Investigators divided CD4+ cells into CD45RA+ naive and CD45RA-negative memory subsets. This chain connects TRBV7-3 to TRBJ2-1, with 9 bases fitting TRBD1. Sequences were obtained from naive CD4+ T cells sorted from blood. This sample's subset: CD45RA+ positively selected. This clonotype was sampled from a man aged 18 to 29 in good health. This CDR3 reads CASSLGTGRINEQFF. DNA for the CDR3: TGTGCCAGCAGCCTAGGGACAGGGCGAATCAATGAGCAGTTCTTC.